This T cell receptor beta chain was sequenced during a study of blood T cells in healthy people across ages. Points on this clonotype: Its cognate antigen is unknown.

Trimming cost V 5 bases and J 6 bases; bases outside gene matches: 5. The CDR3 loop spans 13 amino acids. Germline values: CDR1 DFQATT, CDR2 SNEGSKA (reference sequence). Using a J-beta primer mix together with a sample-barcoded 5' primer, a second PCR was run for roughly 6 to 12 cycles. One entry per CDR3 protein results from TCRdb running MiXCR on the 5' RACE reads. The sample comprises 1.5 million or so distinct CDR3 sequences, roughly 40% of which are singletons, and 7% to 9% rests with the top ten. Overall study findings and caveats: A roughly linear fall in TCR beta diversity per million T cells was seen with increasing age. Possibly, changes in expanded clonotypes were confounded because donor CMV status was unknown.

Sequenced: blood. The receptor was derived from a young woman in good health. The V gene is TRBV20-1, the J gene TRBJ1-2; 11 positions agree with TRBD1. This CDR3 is CSARTGGGHGYTF. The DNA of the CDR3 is TGCAGTGCTCGGACAGGGGGCGGCCATGGCTACACCTTC.